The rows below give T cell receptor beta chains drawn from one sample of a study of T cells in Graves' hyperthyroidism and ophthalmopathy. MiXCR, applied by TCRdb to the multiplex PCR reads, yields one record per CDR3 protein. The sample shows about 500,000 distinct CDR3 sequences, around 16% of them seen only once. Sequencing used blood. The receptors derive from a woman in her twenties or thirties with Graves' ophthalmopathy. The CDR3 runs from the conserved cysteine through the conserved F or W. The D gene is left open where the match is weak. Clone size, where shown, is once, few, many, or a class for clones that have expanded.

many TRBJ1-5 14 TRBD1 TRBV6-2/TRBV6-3 TGTGCCAGCAGCCGGACAGGGGGTCATCAGCCCCAGCATTTT CASSRTGGHQPQHF
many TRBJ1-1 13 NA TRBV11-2 TGTGCCAGCAGCTCCCGGAGGAACACTGAAGCTTTCTTT CASSSRRNTEAFF
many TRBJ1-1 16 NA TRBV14 TGTGCCAGCAGCCAAGATCCGGGGCAGCTCAACACTGAAGCTTTCTTT CASSQDPGQLNTEAFF
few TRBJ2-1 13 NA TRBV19 TGTGCCAGTAGTCCCCTACTCGAGAATGAGCAGTTCTTC CASSPLLENEQFF
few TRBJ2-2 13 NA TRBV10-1 TGCGCCAGCACAGGGACGAACACCGGGGAGCTGTTTTTT CASTGTNTGELFF
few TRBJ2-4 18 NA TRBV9 TGTGCCAGCAGCGTAGGGGGCCTCTTGGGGATAGCCAAAAACATTCAGTACTTC CASSVGGLLGIAKNIQYF
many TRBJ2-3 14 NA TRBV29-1 TGCAGCGTTGGCCCAGGGCTGAGCACAGATACGCAGTATTTT CSVGPGLSTDTQYF
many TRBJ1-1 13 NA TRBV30 TGTGCCTGGAGACTAGCTGGGAACACTGAAGCTTTCTTT CAWRLAGNTEAFF
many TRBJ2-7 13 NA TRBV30 TGTGCCTGGTCTGGACAGAGTAACTACGAGCAGTACTTC CAWSGQSNYEQYF
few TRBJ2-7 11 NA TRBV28 TGTGCCAGCAGGAACGTCTACGAGCAGTACTTC CASRNVYEQYF
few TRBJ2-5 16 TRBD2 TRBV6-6 TGTGCCAGCAGTTACTCGACTAGCGGGAGGGTGGAGACCCAGTACTTC CASSYSTSGRVETQYF
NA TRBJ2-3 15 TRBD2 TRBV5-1 TGCGCCAGCAGCCAAAGCGGGAGTGGAACAGATACGCAGTATTTT CASSQSGSGTDTQYF
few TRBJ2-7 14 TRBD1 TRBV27 TGTGCCAGCAGTTTATCAGGGACAGTTCGCGAGCAGTACTTC CASSLSGTVREQYF
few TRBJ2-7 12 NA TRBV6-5 TGTGCCAGCAGTTACACCAGGGACGAGCAGTACTTC CASSYTRDEQYF